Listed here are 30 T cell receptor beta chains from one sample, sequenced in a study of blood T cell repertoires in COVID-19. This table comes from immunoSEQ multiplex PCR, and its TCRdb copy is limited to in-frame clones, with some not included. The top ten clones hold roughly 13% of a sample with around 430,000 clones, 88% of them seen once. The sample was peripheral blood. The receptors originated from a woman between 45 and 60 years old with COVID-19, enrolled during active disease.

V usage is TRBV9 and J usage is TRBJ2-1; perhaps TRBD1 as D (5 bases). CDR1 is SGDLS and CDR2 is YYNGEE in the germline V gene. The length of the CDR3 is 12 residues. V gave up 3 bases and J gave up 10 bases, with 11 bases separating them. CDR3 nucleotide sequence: TGTGCCAGCAGCGCCCCCTCAGGGGAGCAGTTCTTC. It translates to CASSAPSGEQFF.

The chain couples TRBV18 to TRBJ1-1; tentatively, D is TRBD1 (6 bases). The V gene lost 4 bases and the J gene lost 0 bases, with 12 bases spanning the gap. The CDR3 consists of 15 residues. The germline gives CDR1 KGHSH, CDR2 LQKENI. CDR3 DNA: TGTGCCAGCTCACTCGGGACAAATATGAACACTGAAGCTTTCTTT. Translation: CASSLGTNMNTEAFF.

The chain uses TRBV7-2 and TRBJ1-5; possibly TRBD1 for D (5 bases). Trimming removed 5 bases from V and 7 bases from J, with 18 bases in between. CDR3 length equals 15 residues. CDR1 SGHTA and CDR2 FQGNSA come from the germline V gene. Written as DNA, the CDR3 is TGTGCCAGCAGCCCTCAACGACAGTCCGGGCAGCCCCAGCATTTT. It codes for CASSPQRQSGQPQHF.

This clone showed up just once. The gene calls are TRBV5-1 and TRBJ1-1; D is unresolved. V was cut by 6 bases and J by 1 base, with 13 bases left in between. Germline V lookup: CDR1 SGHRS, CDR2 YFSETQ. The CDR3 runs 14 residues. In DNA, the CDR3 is TGCGCCAGCACCGACGGGGTTGGGAACACTGAAGCTTTCTTT. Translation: CASTDGVGNTEAFF.

Here the CDR3 reads CAISESRQNTEAFF. CDR3 DNA sequence: TGTGCCATCAGTGAGTCCAGACAGAACACTGAAGCTTTCTTT. This chain connects TRBV10-3 to TRBJ1-1; D gene ambiguous. Between the trimmed V and J ends, which lost 0 bases and 1 base, there was a span of 6 bases. There are 14 residues in the CDR3. Germline values: CDR1 ENHRY, CDR2 SYGVKD.

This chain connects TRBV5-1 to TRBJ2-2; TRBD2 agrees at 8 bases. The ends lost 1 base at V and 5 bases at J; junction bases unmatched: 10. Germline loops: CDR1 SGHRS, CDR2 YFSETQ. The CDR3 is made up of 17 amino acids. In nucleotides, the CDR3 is TGCGCCAGCAGCTTGAGGGAAAGCGGGGGAACAACCGGGGAGCTGTTTTTT. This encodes CASSLRESGGTTGELFF.

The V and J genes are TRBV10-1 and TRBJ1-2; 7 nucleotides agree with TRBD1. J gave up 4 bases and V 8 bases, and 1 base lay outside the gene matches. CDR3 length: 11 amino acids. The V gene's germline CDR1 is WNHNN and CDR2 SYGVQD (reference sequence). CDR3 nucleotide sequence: TGCGCCAGCCACAGGGGCTATGGCTACACCTTC. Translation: CASHRGYGYTF.

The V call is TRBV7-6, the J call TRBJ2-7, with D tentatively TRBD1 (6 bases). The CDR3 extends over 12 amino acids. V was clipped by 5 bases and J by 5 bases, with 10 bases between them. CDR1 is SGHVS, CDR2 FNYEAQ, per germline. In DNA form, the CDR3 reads TGTGCCAGCAGCCCAGGGGAGAACGAGCAGTACTTC. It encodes CASSPGENEQYF.

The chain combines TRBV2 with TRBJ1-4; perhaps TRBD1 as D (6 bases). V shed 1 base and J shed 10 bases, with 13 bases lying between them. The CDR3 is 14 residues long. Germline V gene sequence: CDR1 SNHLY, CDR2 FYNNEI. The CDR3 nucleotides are TGTGCCAGCAGTGAAGAACAGGGTCGCGGAAAACTGTTTTTT. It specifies CASSEEQGRGKLFF.

DNA of the CDR3: TGTGCCCGCTTCATTGCCGGGACAGGGGGCGGAGAGCAGTACTTC. This encodes CARFIAGTGGGEQYF. V usage is TRBV6-5 and J usage is TRBJ2-7; 12 bases agree with TRBD1. The J segment lost 7 bases and the V segment lost 11 bases, leaving 15 bases of the junction unmatched. CDR3 length equals 15 residues. The germline CDR1 and CDR2 sequences are MNHEY and SVGAGI.

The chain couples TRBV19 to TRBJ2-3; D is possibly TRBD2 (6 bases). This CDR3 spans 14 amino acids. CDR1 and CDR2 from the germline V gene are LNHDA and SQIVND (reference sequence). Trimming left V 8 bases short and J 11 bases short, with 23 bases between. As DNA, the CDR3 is TGTGCCAGTTCCGCAACTAGCTCCCAAGCAGGGCAGTATTTT. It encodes CASSATSSQAGQYF.

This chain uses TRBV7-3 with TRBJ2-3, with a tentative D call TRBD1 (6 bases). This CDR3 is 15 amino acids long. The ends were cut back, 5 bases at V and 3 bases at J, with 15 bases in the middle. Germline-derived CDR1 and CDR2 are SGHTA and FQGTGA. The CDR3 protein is CASSAGQFITDTQYF. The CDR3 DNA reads TGTGCCAGCAGCGCTGGACAGTTTATTACAGATACGCAGTATTTT.

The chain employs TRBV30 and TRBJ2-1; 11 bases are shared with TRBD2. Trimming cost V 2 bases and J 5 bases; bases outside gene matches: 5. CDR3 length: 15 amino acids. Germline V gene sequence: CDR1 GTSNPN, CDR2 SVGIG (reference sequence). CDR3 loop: CAWSIRLAGNNEQFF. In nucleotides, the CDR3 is TGTGCCTGGAGTATAAGACTAGCGGGGAACAATGAGCAGTTCTTC.

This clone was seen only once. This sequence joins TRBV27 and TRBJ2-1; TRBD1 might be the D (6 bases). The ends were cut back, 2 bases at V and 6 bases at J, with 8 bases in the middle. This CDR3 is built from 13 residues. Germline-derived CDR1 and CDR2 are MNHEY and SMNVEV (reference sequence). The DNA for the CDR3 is TGTGCCAGCAGTTTACAGGGGCGCAATGAGCAGTTCTTC. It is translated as CASSLQGRNEQFF.

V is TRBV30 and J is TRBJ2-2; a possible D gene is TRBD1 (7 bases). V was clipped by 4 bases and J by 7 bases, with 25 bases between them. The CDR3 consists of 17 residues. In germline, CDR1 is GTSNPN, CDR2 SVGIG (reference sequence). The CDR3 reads CAWTFRLGARDSGELFF. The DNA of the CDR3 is TGTGCCTGGACATTCCGGTTAGGGGCGCGGGACAGCGGGGAGCTGTTTTTT.

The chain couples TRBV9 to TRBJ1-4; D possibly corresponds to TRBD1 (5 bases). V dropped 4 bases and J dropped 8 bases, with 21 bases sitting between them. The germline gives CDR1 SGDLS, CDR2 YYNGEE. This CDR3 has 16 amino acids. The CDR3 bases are TGTGCCAGCAGCCCTTCCCCGACCCAGGGAAGGGAAAAACTGTTTTTT. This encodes CASSPSPTQGREKLFF. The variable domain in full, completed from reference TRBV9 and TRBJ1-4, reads DSGVTQTPKHLITATGQRVTLRCSPRSGDLSVYWYQQSLDQGLQFLIQYYNGEERAKGNILERFSAQQFPDLHSELNLSSLELGDSALYFCASSPSPTQGREKLFFGSGTQLSVL.

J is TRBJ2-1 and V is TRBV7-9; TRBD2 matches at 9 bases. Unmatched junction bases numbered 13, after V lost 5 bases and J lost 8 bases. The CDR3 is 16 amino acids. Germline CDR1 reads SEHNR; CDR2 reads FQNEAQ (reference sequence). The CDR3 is CASSLGGLAGSYEQFF. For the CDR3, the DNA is TGTGCCAGCAGCCTGGGAGGGCTAGCGGGGTCTTATGAGCAGTTCTTC.

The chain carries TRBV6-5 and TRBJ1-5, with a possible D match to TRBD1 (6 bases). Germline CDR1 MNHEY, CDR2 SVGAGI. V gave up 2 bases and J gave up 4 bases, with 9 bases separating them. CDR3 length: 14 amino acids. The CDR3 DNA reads TGTGCCAGCAGTTACCGGGACACAAATCAGCCCCAGCATTTT. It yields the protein CASSYRDTNQPQHF.

The CDR3: CASSIVFNTEAFF. The CDR3, as DNA: TGTGCCAGTAGTATAGTCTTTAACACTGAAGCTTTCTTT. The chain carries TRBV19 and TRBJ1-1; no definite D call. The CDR3 length is 13 residues. Trimming cost V 1 base and J 2 bases, with 5 bases left between them. Germline CDR1 LNHDA, CDR2 SQIVND (reference sequence).

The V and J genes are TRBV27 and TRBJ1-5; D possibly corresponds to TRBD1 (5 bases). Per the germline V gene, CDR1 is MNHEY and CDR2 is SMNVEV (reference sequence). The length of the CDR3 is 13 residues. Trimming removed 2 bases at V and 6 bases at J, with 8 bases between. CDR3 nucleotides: TGTGCCAGCAGTTTAAACGGGGGTCAGCCCCAGCATTTT. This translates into CASSLNGGQPQHF.

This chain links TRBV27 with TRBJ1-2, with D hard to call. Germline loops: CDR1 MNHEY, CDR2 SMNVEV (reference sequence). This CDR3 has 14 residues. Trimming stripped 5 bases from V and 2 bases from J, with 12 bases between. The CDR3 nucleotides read TGTGCCAGCAGTCCCCCCGGGTCAAACTATGGCTACACCTTC. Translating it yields CASSPPGSNYGYTF.

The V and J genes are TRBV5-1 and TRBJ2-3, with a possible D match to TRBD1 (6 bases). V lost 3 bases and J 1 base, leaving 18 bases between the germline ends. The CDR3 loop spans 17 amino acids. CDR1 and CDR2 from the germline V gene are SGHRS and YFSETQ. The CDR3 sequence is CASSSKAQGRGTDTQYF. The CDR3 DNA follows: TGCGCCAGCAGCTCGAAAGCACAGGGAAGGGGCACAGATACGCAGTATTTT.

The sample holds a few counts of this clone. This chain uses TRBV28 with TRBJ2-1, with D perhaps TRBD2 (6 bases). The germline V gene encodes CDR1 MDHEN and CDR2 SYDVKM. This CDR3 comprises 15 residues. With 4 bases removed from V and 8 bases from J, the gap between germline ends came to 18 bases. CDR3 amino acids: CASSSTGTWRDEQFF. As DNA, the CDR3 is TGTGCCAGCAGTTCCACCGGGACGTGGAGGGATGAGCAGTTCTTC.

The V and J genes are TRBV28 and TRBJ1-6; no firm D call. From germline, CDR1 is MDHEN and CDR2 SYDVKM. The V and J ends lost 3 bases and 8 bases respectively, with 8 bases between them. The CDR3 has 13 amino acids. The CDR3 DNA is TGTGCCAGCAGTTTTTATGCGGATTCACCCCTCCACTTT. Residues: CASSFYADSPLHF.

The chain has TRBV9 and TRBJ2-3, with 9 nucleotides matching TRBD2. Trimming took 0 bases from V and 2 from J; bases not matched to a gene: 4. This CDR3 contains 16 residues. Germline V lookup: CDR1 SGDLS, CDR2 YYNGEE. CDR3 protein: CASSVGASGATDTQYF. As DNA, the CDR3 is TGTGCCAGCAGCGTAGGGGCTAGCGGGGCCACAGATACGCAGTATTTT.

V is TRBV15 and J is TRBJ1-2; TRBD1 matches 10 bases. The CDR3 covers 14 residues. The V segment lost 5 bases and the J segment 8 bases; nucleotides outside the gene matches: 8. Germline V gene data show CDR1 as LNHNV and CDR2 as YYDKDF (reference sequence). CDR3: CATSGRQGAKGYTF. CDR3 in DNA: TGTGCCACCAGCGGTCGACAGGGGGCGAAGGGCTACACCTTC. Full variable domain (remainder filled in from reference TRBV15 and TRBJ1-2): DAMVIQNPRYQVTQFGKPVTLSCSQTLNHNVMYWYQQKSSQAPKLLFHYYDKDFNNEADTPDNFQSRRPNTSFCFLDIRSPGLGDTAMYLCATSGRQGAKGYTFGSGTRLTVV.

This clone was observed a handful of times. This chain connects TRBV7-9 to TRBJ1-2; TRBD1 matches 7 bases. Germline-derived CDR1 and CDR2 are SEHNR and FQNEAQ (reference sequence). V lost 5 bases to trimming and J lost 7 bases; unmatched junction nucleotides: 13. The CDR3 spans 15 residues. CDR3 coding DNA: TGTGCCAGCAGCCTCCGGACAGGTCAGGCGATTGGCTACACCTTC. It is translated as CASSLRTGQAIGYTF.

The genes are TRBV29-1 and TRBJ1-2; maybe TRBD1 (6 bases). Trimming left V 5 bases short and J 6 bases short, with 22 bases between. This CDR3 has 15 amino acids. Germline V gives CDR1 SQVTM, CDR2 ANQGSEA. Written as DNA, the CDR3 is TGCAGCGTTTCCAAACGACAGGCGGATAAGGATGGCTACACCTTC. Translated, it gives CSVSKRQADKDGYTF.

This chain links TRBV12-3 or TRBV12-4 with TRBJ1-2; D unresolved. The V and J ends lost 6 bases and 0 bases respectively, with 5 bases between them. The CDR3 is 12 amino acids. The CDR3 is CASSYANYGYTF. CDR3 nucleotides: TGTGCCAGCAGCTATGCTAACTATGGCTACACCTTC.

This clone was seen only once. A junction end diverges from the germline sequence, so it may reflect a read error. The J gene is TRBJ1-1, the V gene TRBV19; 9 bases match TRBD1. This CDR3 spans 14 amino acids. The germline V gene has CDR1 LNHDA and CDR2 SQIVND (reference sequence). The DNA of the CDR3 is TGTGCCAGTAGTACCGGGACAGGGAACGCTGAAGCTTTCTTT. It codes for CASSTGTGNAEAFF. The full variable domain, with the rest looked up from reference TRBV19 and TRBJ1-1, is DGGITQSPKYLFRKEGQNVTLSCEQNLNHDAMYWYRQDPGQGLRLIYYSQIVNDFQKGDIAEGYSVSREKKESFPLTVTSAQKNPTAFYLCASSTGTGNAEAFFGQGTRLTVV.